These 18 T cell receptor beta chains share one sample of origin, sequenced in a study of identical twins. From the 5' RACE reads, TCRdb called clonotypes with MiXCR, one entry per CDR3 protein. The sample records 450,000 to 650,000 distinct CDR3 sequences, about 15% being singletons. These sequences were also reported in another study, on yellow fever vaccine responses in identical twins.

Sequencing used CD4+ T cells sorted from blood. These TCRs come from a woman younger than 35 in good health.

The V call is TRBV10-1, the J call TRBJ2-1; the match to TRBD2 covers 8 bases. V shed 0 bases, J shed 6 bases, and the junction held 4 bases outside the gene matches. This CDR3 contains 15 residues. The germline V gene has CDR1 WNHNN and CDR2 SYGVQD (reference sequence). Here the CDR3 reads CASSESTGLGNEQFF. The CDR3 DNA reads as TGCGCCAGCAGTGAGTCGACGGGACTAGGCAATGAGCAGTTCTTC.

This clonotype was seen more than once but under ten times. The J gene is TRBJ2-1, the V gene TRBV6-6; 9 positions agree with TRBD2. Trimming at V came to 5 bases and at J to 12 bases, leaving 8 bases not matched to a gene. CDR1 is MNHNY, CDR2 SVGAGI, per germline (reference sequence). CDR3 length: 13 amino acids. CDR3 loop: CASSTPNSGRQFF. The CDR3 DNA sequence: TGTGCCAGCAGTACGCCCAATAGCGGGAGGCAGTTCTTC.

The sample holds a few counts of this clonotype. The chain joins TRBV4-1 to TRBJ1-4; no definite D call. Looked up from germline, CDR1 is MGHRA and CDR2 is YSYEKL. V dropped 0 bases and J dropped 5 bases, with 13 bases sitting between them. The CDR3 sequence is 16 residues long. The CDR3 spells CASSQEYTDLNEKLFF. The CDR3 region has the DNA TGCGCCAGCAGCCAAGAGTACACGGACTTAAATGAAAAACTGTTTTTT.

The rearrangement joins TRBV5-1 to TRBJ2-3; 10 bases fit TRBD2. This CDR3 comprises 16 residues. From germline, CDR1 is SGHRS and CDR2 YFSETQ. Trimming took 0 bases from V and 5 from J; bases not matched to a gene: 6. CDR3 sequence: CASSLVLAGLKDTQYF. The CDR3 bases are TGCGCCAGCAGCTTGGTACTAGCGGGACTAAAAGATACGCAGTATTTT. The full variable domain, its missing parts supplied by reference TRBV5-1 and TRBJ2-3, is KAGVTQTPRYLIKTRGQQVTLSCSPISGHRSVSWYQQTPGQGLQFLFEYFSETQRNKGNFPGRFSGRQFSNSRSEMNVSTLELGDSALYLCASSLVLAGLKDTQYFGPGTRLTVL.

The V gene is TRBV27, the J gene TRBJ2-7; D is unclear. Germline-derived CDR1 and CDR2 are MNHEY and SMNVEV (reference sequence). Trimming shortened V by 5 bases and J by 6 bases, and 14 bases separated the two germline ends. The CDR3 is made up of 13 amino acids. This CDR3 reads CASSKNTQGEQYV. The DNA for the CDR3 is TGTGCCAGCAGTAAAAACACCCAAGGCGAGCAGTACGTC.

CDR3 protein: CASSPWDSTNEKLFF. CDR3 nucleotides: TGCGCCAGCAGCCCTTGGGACAGCACTAATGAAAAACTGTTTTTT. The V call is TRBV5-1, the J call TRBJ1-4; 7 nucleotides agree with TRBD1. CDR1 and CDR2 from the germline V gene are SGHRS and YFSETQ. The V segment lost 4 bases and the J segment 2 bases; nucleotides outside the gene matches: 5. The length of the CDR3 is 15 residues.

Ten or more counts support this clonotype. The chain employs TRBV5-1 and TRBJ1-2; perhaps TRBD1 as D (5 bases). The length of the CDR3 is 16 residues. CDR1 and CDR2 from the germline V gene are SGHRS and YFSETQ. V lost 0 bases, J lost 4 bases, and 16 bases lay in between. DNA for the CDR3: TGCGCCAGCAGCTTGGTCCTGACAGACAAGACCTATGGCTACACCTTC. Translation gives CASSLVLTDKTYGYTF.

The chain is built from TRBV10-3 and TRBJ2-1, with D perhaps matching TRBD2 (10 bases). The ends were cut back, 4 bases at V and 4 bases at J, with 26 bases in the middle. This CDR3 has 19 amino acids. Germline lookup yields CDR1 ENHRY and CDR2 SYGVKD. This CDR3 is CAISASTGGLAGVYNEQFF. CDR3 DNA: TGTGCCATCAGTGCCTCCACAGGGGGCCTAGCGGGGGTTTACAATGAGCAGTTCTTC.

This clonotype has only a few counts. The rearrangement links TRBV5-1 to TRBJ2-3, with D unclear. Looked up from germline, CDR1 is SGHRS and CDR2 is YFSETQ. The CDR3 covers 13 residues. V lost 0 bases and J lost 5, with 7 bases in between. CDR3 protein: CASSLGAEDTQYF. DNA of the CDR3: TGCGCCAGCAGCTTGGGTGCAGAAGATACGCAGTATTTT.

This CDR3 reads CSAMRTGVYYYYNEQFF. CDR3 nucleotide sequence: TGCAGTGCTATGAGGACAGGGGTCTACTACTACTACAATGAGCAGTTCTTC. The chain has TRBV20-1 and TRBJ2-1; 9 positions match TRBD1. The CDR3 is 17 amino acids. Per germline, CDR1 DFQATT and CDR2 SNEGSKA (reference sequence). Trimming removed 4 bases from V and 3 bases from J; junction bases left unmatched: 13.

This clonotype has more than one count but fewer than ten. V usage is TRBV7-6 and J usage is TRBJ2-6; D is undetermined. This CDR3 spans 16 amino acids. Per the germline V gene, CDR1 is SGHVS and CDR2 is FNYEAQ. Trimming shortened V by 5 bases and J by 0 bases, and 11 bases separated the two germline ends. The chain's CDR3 is CASSPQGISGANVLTF. The CDR3, as DNA: TGTGCCAGCAGCCCGCAAGGGATCTCTGGGGCCAACGTCCTGACTTTC.

The chain employs TRBV28 and TRBJ2-7, with 15 bases fitting TRBD2. Germline loops: CDR1 MDHEN, CDR2 SYDVKM. Unmatched junction bases numbered 7, after V lost 5 bases and J lost 5 bases. CDR3 length: 16 residues. The CDR3 here is CASSGLAGGPENEQYF. Here the CDR3 DNA reads TGTGCCAGCAGTGGACTAGCGGGAGGGCCTGAGAACGAGCAGTACTTC.

V and J are TRBV20-1 and TRBJ2-2; a possible D gene is TRBD2 (5 bases). The CDR3 contains 14 residues. The ends were cut back, 0 bases at V and 8 bases at J, with 13 bases in the middle. The germline CDR1 and CDR2 sequences are DFQATT and SNEGSKA (reference sequence). Written as DNA, the CDR3 is TGCAGTGCTAGAGACTTCCCCTCGGGAGGGGAGCTGTTTTTT. Its protein product is CSARDFPSGGELFF.

The chain joins TRBV20-1 to TRBJ2-1; possible D gene TRBD1, 6 bases. V was cut by 0 bases and J by 2 bases, with 17 bases left in between. The germline gives CDR1 DFQATT, CDR2 SNEGSKA (reference sequence). The CDR3 is made up of 17 amino acids. The CDR3 coding sequence is TGCAGTGCTAGAGATAAGGGCCCCTACAGGGCCTACAATGAGCAGTTCTTC. Amino acids: CSARDKGPYRAYNEQFF.

This sequence joins TRBV5-5 and TRBJ2-1; 11 bases fit TRBD2. Looked up from germline, CDR1 is SGHKS and CDR2 is YYEKEE (reference sequence). This CDR3 contains 18 residues. V trimming: 1 base; J trimming: 0 bases; junction bases outside the gene matches: 6. The CDR3 bases are TGTGCCAGCAGCTTGCGGCTAGCGGGGGGTAGCTCCTACAATGAGCAGTTCTTC. Amino acids: CASSLRLAGGSSYNEQFF. The full variable domain, completed using reference TRBV5-5 and TRBJ2-1, is DAGVTQSPTHLIKTRGQQVTLRCSPISGHKSVSWYQQVLGQGPQFIFQYYEKEERGRGNFPDRFSARQFPNYSSELNVNALLLGDSALYLCASSLRLAGGSSYNEQFFGPGTRLTVL.

The table lists this clonotype with a few counts. The CDR3 loop reads CASSDRGRGYTF. CDR3 DNA sequence: TGTGCCAGCAGCGACAGGGGGCGTGGCTACACCTTC. J is TRBJ1-2 and V is TRBV7-9; TRBD1 matches 10 bases. The V gene's germline CDR1 is SEHNR and CDR2 FQNEAQ (reference sequence). The CDR3 consists of 12 residues. The J segment lost 7 bases and the V segment lost 5 bases, leaving 1 base of the junction unmatched.

The rearrangement links TRBV28 to TRBJ2-7; D remains unclear. This CDR3 region has 14 residues. Trimming removed 1 base from V and 2 bases from J, with 9 bases in between. The germline gives CDR1 MDHEN, CDR2 SYDVKM. In DNA, the CDR3 is TGTGCCAGCAGTTTATTGGTCAGAACCTACGAGCAGTACTTC. It specifies CASSLLVRTYEQYF.

This clonotype was detected only a few times. The V gene is TRBV12-3 or TRBV12-4, the J gene TRBJ2-3, with 8 bases matching TRBD2. V shed 8 bases and J 5 bases; nucleotides not matched to a gene: 6. The CDR3 extends over 13 amino acids. The CDR3, as DNA: TGTGCCAGCTGCGCGGGAGGTCAAGATACGCAGTATTTT. Amino acid sequence: CASCAGGQDTQYF.